The T cell receptor (beta chain) described here comes from a study of radiotherapy plus CTLA-4 blockade in lung cancer. Worth noting for this clone: Its antigen is still unknown.

Only in-frame clones appear in the TCRdb table, and some are missing; sequencing was by immunoSEQ multiplex PCR. The sample gives over 100,000 clones, over 65% of which show up once; around 3.3% is in the top ten. Whole-study findings and limits: In blood, TCR clones derived from the tumor expanded after radiotherapy plus ipilimumab.

Trimming at V came to 2 bases and at J to 4 bases, leaving 8 bases not matched to a gene. This CDR3 comprises 16 residues. Germline V CDR1 and CDR2: SGHTA, FQGNSA. The source is a human donor with non-small cell lung cancer that progressed on radiotherapy plus ipilimumab. Some clones in this sample may be carry-over from other donors' samples. The sequenced sample was peripheral blood, obtained from a patient treated with radiotherapy plus ipilimumab. This chain uses TRBV7-2 with TRBJ2-3; the match to TRBD2 covers 8 bases. The chain's CDR3 is CASSLSAGGRADTQYF. CDR3 bases: TGTGCCAGCAGCTTATCTGCGGGGGGCCGGGCAGATACGCAGTATTTT.